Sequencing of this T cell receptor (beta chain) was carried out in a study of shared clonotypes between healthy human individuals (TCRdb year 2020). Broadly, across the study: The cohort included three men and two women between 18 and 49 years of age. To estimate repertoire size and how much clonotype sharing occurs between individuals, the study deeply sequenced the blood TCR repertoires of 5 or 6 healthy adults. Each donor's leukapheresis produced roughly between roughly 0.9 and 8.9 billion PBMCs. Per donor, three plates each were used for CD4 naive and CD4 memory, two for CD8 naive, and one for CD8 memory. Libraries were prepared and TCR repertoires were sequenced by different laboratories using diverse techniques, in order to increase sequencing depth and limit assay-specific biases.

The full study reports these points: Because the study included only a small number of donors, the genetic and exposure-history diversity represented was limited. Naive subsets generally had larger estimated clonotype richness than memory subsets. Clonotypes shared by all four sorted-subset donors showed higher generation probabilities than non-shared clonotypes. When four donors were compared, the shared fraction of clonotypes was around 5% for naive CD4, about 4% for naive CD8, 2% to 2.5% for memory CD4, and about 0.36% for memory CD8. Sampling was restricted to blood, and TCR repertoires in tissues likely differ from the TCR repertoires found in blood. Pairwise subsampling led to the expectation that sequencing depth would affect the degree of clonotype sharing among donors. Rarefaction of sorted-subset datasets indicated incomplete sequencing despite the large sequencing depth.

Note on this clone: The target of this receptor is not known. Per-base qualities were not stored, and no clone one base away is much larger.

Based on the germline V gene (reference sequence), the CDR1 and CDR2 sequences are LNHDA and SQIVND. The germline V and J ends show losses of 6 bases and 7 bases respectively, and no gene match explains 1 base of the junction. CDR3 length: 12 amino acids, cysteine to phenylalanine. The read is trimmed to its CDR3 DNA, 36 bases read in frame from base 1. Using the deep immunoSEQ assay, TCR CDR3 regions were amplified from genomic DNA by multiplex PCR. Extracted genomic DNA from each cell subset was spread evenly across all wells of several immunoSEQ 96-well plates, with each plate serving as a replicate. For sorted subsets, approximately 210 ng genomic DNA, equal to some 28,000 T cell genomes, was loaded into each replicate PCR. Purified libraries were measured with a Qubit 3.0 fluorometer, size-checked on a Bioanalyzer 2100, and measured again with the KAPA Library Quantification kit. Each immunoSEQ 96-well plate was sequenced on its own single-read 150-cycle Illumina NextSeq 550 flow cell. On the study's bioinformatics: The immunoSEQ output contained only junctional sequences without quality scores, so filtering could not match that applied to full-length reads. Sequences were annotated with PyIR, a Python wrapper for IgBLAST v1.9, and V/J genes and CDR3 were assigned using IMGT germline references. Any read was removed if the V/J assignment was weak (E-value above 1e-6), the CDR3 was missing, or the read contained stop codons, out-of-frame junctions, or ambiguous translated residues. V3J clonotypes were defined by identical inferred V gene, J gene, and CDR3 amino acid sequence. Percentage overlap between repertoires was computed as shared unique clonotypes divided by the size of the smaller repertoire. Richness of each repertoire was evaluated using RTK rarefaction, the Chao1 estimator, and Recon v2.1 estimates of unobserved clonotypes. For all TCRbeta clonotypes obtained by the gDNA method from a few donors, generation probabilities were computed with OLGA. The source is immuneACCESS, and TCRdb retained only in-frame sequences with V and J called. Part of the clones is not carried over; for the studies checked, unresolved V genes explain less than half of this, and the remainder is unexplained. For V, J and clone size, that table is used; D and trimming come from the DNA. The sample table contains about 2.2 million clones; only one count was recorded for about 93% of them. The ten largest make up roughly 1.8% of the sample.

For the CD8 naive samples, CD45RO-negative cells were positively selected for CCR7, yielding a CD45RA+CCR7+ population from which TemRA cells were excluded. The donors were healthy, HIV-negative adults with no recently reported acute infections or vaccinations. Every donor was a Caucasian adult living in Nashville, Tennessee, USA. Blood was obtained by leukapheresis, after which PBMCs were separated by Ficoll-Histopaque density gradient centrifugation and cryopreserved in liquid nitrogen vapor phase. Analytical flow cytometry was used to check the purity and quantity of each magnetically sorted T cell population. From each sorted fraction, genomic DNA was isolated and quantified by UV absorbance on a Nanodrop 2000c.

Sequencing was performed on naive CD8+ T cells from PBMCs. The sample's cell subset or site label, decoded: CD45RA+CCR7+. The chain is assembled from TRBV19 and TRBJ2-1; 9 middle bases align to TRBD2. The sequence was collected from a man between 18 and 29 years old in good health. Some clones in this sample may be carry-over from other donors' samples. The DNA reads TGTGCCAGTAGCGCGGGAGGGAATGAGCAGTTCTTC. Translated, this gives CASSAGGNEQFF.